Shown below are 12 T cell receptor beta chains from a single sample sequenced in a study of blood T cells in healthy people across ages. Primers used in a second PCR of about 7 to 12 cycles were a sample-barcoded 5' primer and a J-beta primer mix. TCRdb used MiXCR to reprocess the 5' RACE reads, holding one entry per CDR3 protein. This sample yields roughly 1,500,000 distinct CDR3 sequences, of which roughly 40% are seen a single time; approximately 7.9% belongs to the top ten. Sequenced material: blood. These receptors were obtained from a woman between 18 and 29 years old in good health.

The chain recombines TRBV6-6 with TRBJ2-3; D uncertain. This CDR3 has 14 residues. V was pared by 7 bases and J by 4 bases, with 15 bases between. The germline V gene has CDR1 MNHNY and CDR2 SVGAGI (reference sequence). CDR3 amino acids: CASIPTPHPDTQYF. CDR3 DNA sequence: TGTGCCAGCATCCCAACCCCACACCCAGATACGCAGTATTTT.

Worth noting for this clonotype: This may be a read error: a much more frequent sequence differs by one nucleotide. The CDR3 spells CASSISGGPRDMQYF. In DNA form, the CDR3 reads TGCGCCAGCAGCATTAGCGGGGGCCCTCGGGATATGCAGTATTTT. The chain has TRBV5-1 and TRBJ2-3; 9 bases agree with TRBD2. Germline V gene lookup returns CDR1 SGHRS and CDR2 YFSETQ. The CDR3 is 15 amino acids.

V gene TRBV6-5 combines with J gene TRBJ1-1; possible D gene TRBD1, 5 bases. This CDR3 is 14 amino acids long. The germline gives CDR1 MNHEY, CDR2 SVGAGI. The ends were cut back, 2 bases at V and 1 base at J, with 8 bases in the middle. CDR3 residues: CASSYIRGNTEAFF. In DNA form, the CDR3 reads TGTGCCAGCAGTTACATAAGGGGGAACACTGAAGCTTTCTTT.

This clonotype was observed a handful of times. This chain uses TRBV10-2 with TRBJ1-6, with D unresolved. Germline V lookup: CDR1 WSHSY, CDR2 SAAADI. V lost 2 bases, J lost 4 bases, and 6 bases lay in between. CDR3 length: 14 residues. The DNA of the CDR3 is TGCGCCAGCAGTGAGGGGGTGTATAATTCACCCCTCCACTTT. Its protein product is CASSEGVYNSPLHF.

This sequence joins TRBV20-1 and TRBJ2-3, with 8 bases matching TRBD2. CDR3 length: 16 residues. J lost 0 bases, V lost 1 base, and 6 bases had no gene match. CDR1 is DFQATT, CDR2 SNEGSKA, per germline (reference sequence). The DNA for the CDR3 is TGCAGTGCTAGAGTTTATAGCGGGGCTAGCACAGATACGCAGTATTTT. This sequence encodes CSARVYSGASTDTQYF.

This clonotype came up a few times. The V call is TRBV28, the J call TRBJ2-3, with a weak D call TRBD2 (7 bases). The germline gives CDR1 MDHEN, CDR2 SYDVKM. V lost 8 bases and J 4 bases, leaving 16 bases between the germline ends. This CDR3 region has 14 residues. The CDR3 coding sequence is TGTGCCAGCTCACGACGGGGGGCCGCAGATACGCAGTATTTT. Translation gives CASSRRGAADTQYF.

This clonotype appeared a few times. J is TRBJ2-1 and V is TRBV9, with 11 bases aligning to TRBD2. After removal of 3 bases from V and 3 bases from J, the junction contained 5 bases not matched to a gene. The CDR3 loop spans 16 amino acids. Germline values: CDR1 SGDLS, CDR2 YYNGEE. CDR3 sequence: CASSASGGPNYNEQFF. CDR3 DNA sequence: TGTGCCAGCAGCGCTAGCGGGGGGCCGAACTACAATGAGCAGTTCTTC.

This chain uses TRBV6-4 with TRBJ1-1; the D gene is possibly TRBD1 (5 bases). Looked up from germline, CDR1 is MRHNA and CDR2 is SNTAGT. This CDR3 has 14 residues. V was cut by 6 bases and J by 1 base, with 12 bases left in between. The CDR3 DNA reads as TGTGCCAGCAGCGTGGGGGGGTGGAACACTGAAGCTTTCTTT. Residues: CASSVGGWNTEAFF.

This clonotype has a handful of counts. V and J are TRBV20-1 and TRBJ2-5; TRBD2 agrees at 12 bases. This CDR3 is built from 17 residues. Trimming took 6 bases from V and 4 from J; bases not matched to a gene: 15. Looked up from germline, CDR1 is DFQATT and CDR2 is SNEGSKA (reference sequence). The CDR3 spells CSARPLAGGPGAETQYF. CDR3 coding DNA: TGCAGTGCACGCCCCCTAGCGGGGGGGCCGGGGGCAGAGACCCAGTACTTC.

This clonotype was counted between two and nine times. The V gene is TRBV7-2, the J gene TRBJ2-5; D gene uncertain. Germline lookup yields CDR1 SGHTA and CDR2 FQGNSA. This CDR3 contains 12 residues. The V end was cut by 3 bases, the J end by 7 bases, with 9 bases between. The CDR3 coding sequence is TGTGCCAGCAGCTTTGCCCTAGGGACCCAGTACTTC. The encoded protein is CASSFALGTQYF.

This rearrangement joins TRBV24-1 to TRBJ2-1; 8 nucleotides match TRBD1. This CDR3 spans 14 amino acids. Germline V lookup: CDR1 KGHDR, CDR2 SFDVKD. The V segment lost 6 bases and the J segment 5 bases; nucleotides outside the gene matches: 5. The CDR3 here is CATSNPGGNNEQFF. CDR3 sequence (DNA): TGTGCCACCAGTAATCCAGGGGGCAACAATGAGCAGTTCTTC.

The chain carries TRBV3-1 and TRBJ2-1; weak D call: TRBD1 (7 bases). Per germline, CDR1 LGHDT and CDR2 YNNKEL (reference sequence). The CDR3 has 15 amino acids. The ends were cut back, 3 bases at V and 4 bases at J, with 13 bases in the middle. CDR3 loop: CASSHGGTVYNEQFF. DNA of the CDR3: TGTGCCAGCAGCCATGGGGGGACAGTGTACAATGAGCAGTTCTTC.